This is a list of T cell receptor beta chains from one sample in a study of technical replicates of blood from several donors. This table comes from immunoSEQ multiplex PCR, and its TCRdb copy is limited to in-frame clones, with some not included. The sample records about 100,000 clones, 96% being singletons. Sequencing used T cells isolated from PBMCs. The receptors shown here come from a human donor in good health. CDR3s leave out the opening cysteine and the closing phenylalanine or tryptophan. Where a row states a size, it is once, few, many or the class of an expanded clone; other rows omit it.

J gene,V gene,clone size,CDR3 protein
TRBJ1-1,TRBV7-8,.,ASSNSRGNTEAF
TRBJ2-6,TRBV28,once,ASSSPGGLSGANVLT
TRBJ2-7,TRBV9,.,ASSVAPRATDEQY
TRBJ1-3,TRBV27,once,ASSFLSGNTIY
TRBJ2-1,TRBV5-1,.,ASSLARDNEQF
TRBJ1-1,TRBV9,.,ASSVAGTGYTEAF
TRBJ2-1,TRBV28,.,ASSPGLAGGYNEQF
TRBJ2-7,TRBV11-2,.,ASSLSTSYEQY
TRBJ2-6,TRBV28,.,ASSFGAGYNLFSGANVLT
TRBJ2-4,TRBV29-1,.,SVEPPGLKNIQY
TRBJ1-1,TRBV28,.,ASLDRENTEAF